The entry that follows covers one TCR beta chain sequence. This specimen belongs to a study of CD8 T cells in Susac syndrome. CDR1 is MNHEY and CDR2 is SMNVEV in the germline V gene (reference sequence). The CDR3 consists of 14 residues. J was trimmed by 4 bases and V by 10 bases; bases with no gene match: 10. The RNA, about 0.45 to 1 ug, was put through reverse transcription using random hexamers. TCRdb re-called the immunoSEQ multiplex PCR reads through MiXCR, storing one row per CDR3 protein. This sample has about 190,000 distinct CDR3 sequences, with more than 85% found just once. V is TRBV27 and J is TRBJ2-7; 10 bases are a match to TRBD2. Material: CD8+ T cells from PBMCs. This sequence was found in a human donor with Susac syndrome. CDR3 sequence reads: CATSWSGGDYEQYF. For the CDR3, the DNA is TGTGCCACCAGCTGGAGCGGGGGGGATTACGAGCAGTACTTC.